The entry below gives a single T cell receptor beta chain sequence along with its context. Its antigen is not known. This specimen belongs to a study of graft-versus-host responses after intestinal transplantation. Study-level information: Transplants given to recipients were multivisceral, liver-intestinal, or isolated intestinal. All recipients got anti-thymocyte globulin induction, then tacrolimus and steroids for approximately 3 years.

J gave up 2 bases and V 9 bases, and 11 bases lay outside the gene matches. This CDR3 contains 15 residues. Germline V lookup: CDR1 LNHDA, CDR2 SQIVND (reference sequence). TCRdb keeps only in-frame clones here, not all; method: immunoSEQ multiplex PCR. The sample includes about 130,000 clones, approximately 90% of them seen just once. Broader study findings: GvH clones surfaced in recipient marrow, some emerging earlier in ileum or blood.

The receptor's source is a human donor who received an intestinal transplant. Sequencing used unstimulated CD4+ T cells sorted from spleen or lymph node cells, obtained before intestinal transplant. The chain is built from TRBV19 and TRBJ1-1; 8 nucleotides match TRBD1. CDR3 nucleotides: TGTGCCAGCCACCGGGGACAGGCAAGAAACACTGAAGCTTTCTTT. It encodes CASHRGQARNTEAFF.